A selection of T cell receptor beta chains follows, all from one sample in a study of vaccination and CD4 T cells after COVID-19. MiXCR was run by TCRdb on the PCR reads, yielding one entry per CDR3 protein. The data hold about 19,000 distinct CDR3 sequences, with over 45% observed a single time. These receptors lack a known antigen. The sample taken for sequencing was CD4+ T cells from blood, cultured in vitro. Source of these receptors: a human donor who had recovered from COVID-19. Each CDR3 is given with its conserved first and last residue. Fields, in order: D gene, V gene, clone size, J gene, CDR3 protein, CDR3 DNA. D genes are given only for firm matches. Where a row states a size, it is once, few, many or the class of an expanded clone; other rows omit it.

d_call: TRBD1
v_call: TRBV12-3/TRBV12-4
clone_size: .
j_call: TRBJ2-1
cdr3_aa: CASSAGTGGYNEQFF
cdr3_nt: TGTGCCAGCAGTGCCGGGACAGGGGGCTACAATGAGCAGTTCTTC

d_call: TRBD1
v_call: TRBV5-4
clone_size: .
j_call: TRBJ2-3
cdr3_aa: CASSLRDRGLDTQYF
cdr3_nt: TGTGCCAGCAGCTTAAGGGACAGGGGTCTCGATACGCAGTATTTT

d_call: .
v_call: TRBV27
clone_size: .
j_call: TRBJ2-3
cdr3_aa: CASSADRLPTDTQYF
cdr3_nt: TGTGCCAGCAGTGCTGACAGGCTCCCCACAGATACGCAGTATTTT

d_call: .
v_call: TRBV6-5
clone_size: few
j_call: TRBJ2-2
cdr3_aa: CASSYSRTGELFF
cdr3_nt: TGTGCCAGCAGTTACTCACGGACCGGGGAGCTGTTTTTT

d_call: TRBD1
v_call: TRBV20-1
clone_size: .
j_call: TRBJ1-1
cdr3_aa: CSARYRGGNTEAFF
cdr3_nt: TGCAGTGCTAGATACAGGGGGGGGAACACTGAAGCTTTCTTT

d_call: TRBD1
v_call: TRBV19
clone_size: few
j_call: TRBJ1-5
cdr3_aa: CASSKRDRGLYQPQHF
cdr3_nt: TGTGCCAGTAGTAAGAGGGACAGGGGGCTATATCAGCCCCAGCATTTT

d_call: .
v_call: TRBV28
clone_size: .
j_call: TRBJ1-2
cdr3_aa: CASSFNSYGYTF
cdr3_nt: TGTGCCAGCAGTTTTAACAGCTATGGCTACACCTTC

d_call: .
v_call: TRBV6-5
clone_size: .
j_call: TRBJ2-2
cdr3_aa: CASSYHSAGELFF
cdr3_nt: TGTGCCAGCAGTTATCACAGTGCCGGGGAGCTGTTTTTT

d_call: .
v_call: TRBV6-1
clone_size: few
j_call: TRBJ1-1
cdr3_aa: CASSSPGKAFF
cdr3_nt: TGTGCCAGCTCCTCCCCAGGGAAAGCTTTCTTT

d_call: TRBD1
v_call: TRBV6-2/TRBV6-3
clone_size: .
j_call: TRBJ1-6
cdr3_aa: CASHRGATESSPLHF
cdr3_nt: TGTGCCAGCCACAGGGGTGCCACGGAGAGTTCACCCCTCCACTTT

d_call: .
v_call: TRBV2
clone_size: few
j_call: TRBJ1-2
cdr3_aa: CAGTDNYGYTF
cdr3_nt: TGTGCCGGTACTGACAACTATGGCTACACCTTC

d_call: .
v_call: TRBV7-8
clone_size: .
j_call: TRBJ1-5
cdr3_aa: CASSLTQTNQPQHF
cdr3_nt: TGTGCCAGCAGCTTGACTCAGACCAATCAGCCCCAGCATTTT

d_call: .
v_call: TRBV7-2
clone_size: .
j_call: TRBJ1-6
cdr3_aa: CASSFKGFGSPLHF
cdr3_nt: TGTGCCAGCAGCTTCAAGGGGTTCGGTTCACCCCTCCACTTT

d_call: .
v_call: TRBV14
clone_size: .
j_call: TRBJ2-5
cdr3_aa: CASSHGFYYQETQYF
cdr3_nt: TGTGCCAGCAGCCATGGGTTCTACTATCAAGAGACCCAGTACTTC

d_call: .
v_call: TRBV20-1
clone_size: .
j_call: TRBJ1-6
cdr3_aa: CSARKDGGSPLRF
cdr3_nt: TGCAGTGCTAGAAAGGATGGGGGTTCACCCCTCCGCTTT

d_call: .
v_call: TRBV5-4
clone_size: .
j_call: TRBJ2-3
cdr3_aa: CASSLTGVASDTQYF
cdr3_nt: TGTGCCAGCAGCTTGACGGGAGTGGCATCAGATACGCAGTATTTT

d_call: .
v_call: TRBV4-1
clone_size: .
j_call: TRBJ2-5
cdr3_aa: CASSQDLPAPQETQYF
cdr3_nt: TGCGCCAGCAGCCAAGATCTGCCCGCACCGCAAGAGACCCAGTACTTC

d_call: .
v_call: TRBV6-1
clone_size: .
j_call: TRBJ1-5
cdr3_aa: CASSEAWGIGPQHF
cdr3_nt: TGTGCCAGCAGTGAAGCTTGGGGAATTGGGCCCCAGCATTTT

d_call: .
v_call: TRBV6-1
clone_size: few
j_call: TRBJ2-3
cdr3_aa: CASSRSSTDTQYF
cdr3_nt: TGTGCCAGCAGTCGATCTAGCACAGATACGCAGTATTTT

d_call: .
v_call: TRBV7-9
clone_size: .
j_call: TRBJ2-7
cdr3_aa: CASSSFRDGTYEQYF
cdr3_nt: TGTGCCAGCAGCTCGTTCCGGGACGGGACCTACGAGCAGTACTTC

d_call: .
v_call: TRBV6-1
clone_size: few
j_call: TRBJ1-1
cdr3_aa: CASRRQANTEAFF
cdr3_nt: TGTGCCAGCAGGCGACAGGCGAACACTGAAGCTTTCTTT

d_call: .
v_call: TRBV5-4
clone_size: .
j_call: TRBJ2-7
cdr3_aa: CASSRSVRPGKLSSYEQYF
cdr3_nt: TGTGCCAGCAGTAGATCGGTTAGGCCGGGAAAATTAAGCTCCTACGAGCAGTACTTC

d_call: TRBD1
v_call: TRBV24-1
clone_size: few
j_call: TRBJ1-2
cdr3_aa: CATSATEGTGGSYGYTF
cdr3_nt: TGTGCCACCAGTGCCACGGAAGGGACAGGGGGGAGCTATGGCTACACCTTC

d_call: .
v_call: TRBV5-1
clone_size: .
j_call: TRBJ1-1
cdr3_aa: CASSPGNLNTEAFF
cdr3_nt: TGCGCCAGCAGCCCCGGGAATTTGAACACTGAAGCTTTCTTT

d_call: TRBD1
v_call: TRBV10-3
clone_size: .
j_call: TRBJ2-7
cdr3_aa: CAISERGETGDSEQYF
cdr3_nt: TGTGCCATCAGTGAGAGGGGGGAGACAGGGGACAGCGAGCAGTACTTC

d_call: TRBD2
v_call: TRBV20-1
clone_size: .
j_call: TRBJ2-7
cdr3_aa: CSASGLAGVGREQYF
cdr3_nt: TGCAGTGCTAGCGGACTAGCGGGAGTCGGGCGGGAGCAGTACTTC

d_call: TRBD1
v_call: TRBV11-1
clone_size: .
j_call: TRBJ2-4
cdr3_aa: CASSTGQGNIQYF
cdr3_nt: TGTGCCAGCAGCACTGGACAGGGCAACATTCAGTACTTC

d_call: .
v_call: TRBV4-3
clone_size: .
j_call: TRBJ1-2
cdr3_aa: CASSSNTGLRGYGYTF
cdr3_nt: TGCGCCAGCAGTTCAAACACGGGGCTTAGGGGCTATGGCTACACCTTC

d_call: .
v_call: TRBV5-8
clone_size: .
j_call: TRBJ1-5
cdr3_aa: CASSLMFQPQHF
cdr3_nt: TGTGCCAGCAGCTTGATGTTTCAGCCCCAGCATTTT

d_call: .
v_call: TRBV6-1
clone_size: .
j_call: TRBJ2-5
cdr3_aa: CASKPTSGTQETQYF
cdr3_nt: TGTGCCAGCAAACCGACCTCCGGGACGCAAGAGACCCAGTACTTC

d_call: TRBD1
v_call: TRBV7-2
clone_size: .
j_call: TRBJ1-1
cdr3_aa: CASSVRTGGLGEAFF
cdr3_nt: TGTGCCAGCAGCGTCCGGACAGGGGGTTTGGGTGAAGCTTTCTTT

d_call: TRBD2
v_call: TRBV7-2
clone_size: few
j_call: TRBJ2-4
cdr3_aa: CASSLVGGSGRNIQYF
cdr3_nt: TGTGCCAGCAGCTTAGTAGGTGGTAGCGGGAGAAACATTCAGTACTTC

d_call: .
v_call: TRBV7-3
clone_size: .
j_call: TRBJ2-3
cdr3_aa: CASSLDGTDTQYF
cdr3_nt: TGTGCCAGCAGCTTGGACGGCACAGATACGCAGTATTTT

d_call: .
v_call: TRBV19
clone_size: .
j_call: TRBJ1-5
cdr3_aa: CASSAPREPQHF
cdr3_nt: TGTGCCAGTTCCGCTCCCCGGGAGCCCCAGCATTTT

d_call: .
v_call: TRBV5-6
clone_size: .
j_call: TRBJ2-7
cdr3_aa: CASSLGDYEQYF
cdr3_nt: TGTGCCAGCAGCTTGGGTGACTACGAGCAGTACTTC

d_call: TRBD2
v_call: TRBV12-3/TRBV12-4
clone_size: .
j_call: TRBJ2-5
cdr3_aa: CASSRLGLAGETQYF
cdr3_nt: TGTGCCAGCAGTCGCTTAGGACTAGCGGGGGAGACCCAGTACTTC

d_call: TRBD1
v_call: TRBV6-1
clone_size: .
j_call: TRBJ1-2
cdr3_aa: CATTGTGSINYGYTF
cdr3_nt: TGTGCCACCACCGGGACAGGGAGCATAAACTATGGCTACACCTTC

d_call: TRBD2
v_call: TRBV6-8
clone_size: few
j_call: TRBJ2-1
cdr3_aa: CASSYSNGLAGGRSYNEQFF
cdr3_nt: TGTGCCAGCAGTTACTCGAACGGACTAGCGGGAGGGCGTTCCTACAATGAGCAGTTCTTC

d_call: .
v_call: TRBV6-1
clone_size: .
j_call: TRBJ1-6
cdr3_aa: CASTGGWNSPLHF
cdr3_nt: TGTGCCAGCACCGGGGGTTGGAATTCACCCCTCCACTTT

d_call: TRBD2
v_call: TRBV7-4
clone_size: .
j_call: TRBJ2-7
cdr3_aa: CASSPKRTRSYEQYF
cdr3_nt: TGTGCCAGCAGCCCAAAGCGGACTAGGAGCTACGAGCAGTACTTC

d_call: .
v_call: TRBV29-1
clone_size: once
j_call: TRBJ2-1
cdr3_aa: CSVVAGRNEQFF
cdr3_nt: TGCAGCGTTGTAGCAGGGAGAAATGAGCAGTTCTTC

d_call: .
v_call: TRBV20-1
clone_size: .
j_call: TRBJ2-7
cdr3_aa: CSAGTSPYEQYF
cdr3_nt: TGCAGTGCCGGGACCTCCCCCTACGAGCAGTACTTC

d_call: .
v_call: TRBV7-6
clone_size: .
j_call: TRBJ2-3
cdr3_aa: CASSPTRADTQYF
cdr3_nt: TGTGCCAGCAGCCCGACCAGGGCAGATACGCAGTATTTT

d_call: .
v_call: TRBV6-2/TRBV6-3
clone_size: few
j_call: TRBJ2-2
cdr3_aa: CASRKGTVNTGELFF
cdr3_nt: TGTGCCAGCAGGAAGGGGACCGTCAACACCGGGGAGCTGTTTTTT

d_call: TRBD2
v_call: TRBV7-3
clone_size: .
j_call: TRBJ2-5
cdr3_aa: CASSASGGEETQYF
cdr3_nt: TGTGCCAGCAGCGCTAGCGGGGGGGAAGAGACCCAGTACTTC

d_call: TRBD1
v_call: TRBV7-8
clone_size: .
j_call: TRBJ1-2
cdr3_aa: CASSLGGQGNYGYTF
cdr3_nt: TGTGCCAGCAGCTTGGGGGGACAGGGAAACTATGGCTACACCTTC

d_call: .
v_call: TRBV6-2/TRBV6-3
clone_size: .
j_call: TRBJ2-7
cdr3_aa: CASSYLGSFREQYF
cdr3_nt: TGTGCCAGCAGTTACTTGGGCAGCTTTCGCGAGCAGTACTTC

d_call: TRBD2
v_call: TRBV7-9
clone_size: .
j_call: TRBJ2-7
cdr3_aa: CASSFSGPTQGLRSYEQYF
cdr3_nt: TGTGCCAGCAGCTTTAGCGGGCCGACCCAAGGGCTTCGCTCCTACGAGCAGTACTTC

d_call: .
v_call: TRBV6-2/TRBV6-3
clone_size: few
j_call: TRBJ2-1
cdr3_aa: CASSLTVSSYNEQFF
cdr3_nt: TGTGCCAGCAGTTTGACTGTTAGCTCCTACAATGAGCAGTTCTTC

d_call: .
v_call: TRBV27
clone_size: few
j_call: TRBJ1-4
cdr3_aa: CASSSAREATNEKLFF
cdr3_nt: TGTGCCAGCAGTTCCGCAAGGGAGGCAACTAATGAAAAACTGTTTTTT

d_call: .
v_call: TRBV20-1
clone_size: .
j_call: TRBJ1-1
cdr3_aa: CSAREGGNTEAFF
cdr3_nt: TGCAGTGCTAGAGAGGGCGGGAACACTGAAGCTTTCTTT

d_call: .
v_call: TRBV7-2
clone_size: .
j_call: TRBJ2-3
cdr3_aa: CASSLQSGDTQYF
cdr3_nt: TGTGCCAGCAGCTTACAGAGCGGGGATACGCAGTATTTT

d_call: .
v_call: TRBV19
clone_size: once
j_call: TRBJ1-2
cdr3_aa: CASSNNNYGYTF
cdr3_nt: TGTGCCAGTAGTAACAATAACTATGGCTACACCTTC

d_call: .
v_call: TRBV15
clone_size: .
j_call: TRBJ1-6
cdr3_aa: CATSRVSGVSYNSPLHF
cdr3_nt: TGTGCCACCAGCAGAGTATCAGGGGTCTCCTATAATTCACCCCTCCACTTT

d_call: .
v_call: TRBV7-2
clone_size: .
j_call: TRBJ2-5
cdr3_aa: CASSQRRNQETQYF
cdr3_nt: TGTGCCAGCAGCCAGAGGCGGAACCAAGAGACCCAGTACTTC

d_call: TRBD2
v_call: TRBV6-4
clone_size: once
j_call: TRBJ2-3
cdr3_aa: CASSEGLAGGAATDTQYF
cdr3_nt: TGTGCCAGCAGTGAGGGACTAGCGGGAGGCGCGGCTACAGATACGCAGTATTTT

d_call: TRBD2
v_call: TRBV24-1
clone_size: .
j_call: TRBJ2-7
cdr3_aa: CATSDFRGGRYEQYF
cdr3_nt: TGTGCCACCAGTGATTTCCGCGGGGGACGCTACGAGCAGTACTTC

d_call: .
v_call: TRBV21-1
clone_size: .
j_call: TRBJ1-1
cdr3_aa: CASRGGAEAIQAFF
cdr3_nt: TGTGCCAGCAGGGGGGGCGCGGAGGCGATTCAAGCTTTCTTT